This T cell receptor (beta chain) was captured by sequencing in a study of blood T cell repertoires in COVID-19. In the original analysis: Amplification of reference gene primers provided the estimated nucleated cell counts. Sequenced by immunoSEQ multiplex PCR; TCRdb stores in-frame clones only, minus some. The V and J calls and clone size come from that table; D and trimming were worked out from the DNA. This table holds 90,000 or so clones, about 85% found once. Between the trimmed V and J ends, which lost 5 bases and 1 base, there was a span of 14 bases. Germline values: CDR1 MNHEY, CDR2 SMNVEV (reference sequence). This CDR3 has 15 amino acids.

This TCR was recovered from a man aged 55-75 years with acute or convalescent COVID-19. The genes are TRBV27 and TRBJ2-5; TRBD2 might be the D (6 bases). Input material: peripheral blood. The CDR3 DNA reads TGTGCCAGCAGTCGGCGGGACTTCTTCCAAGAGACCCAGTACTTC. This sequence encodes CASSRRDFFQETQYF.